The present TCR beta chain was sequenced within a study of cytomegalovirus exposure and HLA in healthy donors. The PCR ran on 60 Vbeta and 13 Jbeta primers. Clones were sequenced by immunoSEQ multiplex PCR, and TCRdb holds only the in-frame ones, with some missing. This table holds about 99,000 clones, roughly three quarters found once. This clone was seen a single time. The receptor was derived from a man in his fifties or sixties in good health and CMV-seropositive. Sequencing was carried out using PBMCs.

CDR3 coding DNA: TGTGCCAGTAGTATTGTATTCTCTGGAAACACCATATATTTT. Its protein is CASSIVFSGNTIYF. The chain combines TRBV19 with TRBJ1-3, with D hard to call. The CDR3 length is 14 residues. Trimming cost V 3 bases and J 0 bases, with 6 bases left between them. CDR1 LNHDA and CDR2 SQIVND come from the germline V gene (reference sequence).